The rows below give T cell receptor beta chains drawn from one sample of a study of a mutant IDH1 vaccine in newly diagnosed glioma. TCRdb's table, derived via immunoSEQ multiplex PCR, lists solely in-frame clones and lacks some. The table shows 50,000 to 60,000 clones, with about 80% occurring only once. Their antigen targets remain unknown. Sequenced material: PBMCs, taken from a glioma patient whose treatment included an IDH1 peptide vaccine. All receptors derive from a man aged 35 to 55 with glioma. The CDR3 runs from the conserved cysteine through the conserved F or W. A D gene is named only where the DNA matches it firmly. Expanded clones are given a class, and other clones once, few, many or no size at all.

DNA: TGTGCCAGCAGCCAAGATGGGAGTCAGGGGGCCAACGTCCTGACTTTC
CDR3: CASSQDGSQGANVLTF
length: 16
J: TRBJ2-6
D: -
size: -
V: TRBV4-2

DNA: TGTGCCTGGAGTGTCCTTCATTCTAATTCACCCCTCCACTTT
CDR3: CAWSVLHSNSPLHF
length: 14
J: TRBJ1-6
D: -
size: many
V: TRBV30

DNA: TGTGCCAGCACGGTGGATACGCAGTATTTT
CDR3: CASTVDTQYF
length: 10
J: TRBJ2-3
D: -
size: -
V: TRBV2

DNA: TGTGCCAGCAGTGAAGAACGGGGACAAGAGACCCAGTACTTC
CDR3: CASSEERGQETQYF
length: 14
J: TRBJ2-5
D: -
size: -
V: TRBV2

DNA: TGTGCCAGCAGGGGTCCTGAAAAACTGTTTTTT
CDR3: CASRGPEKLFF
length: 11
J: TRBJ1-4
D: -
size: -
V: TRBV2

DNA: TGCGCCAGCAGCTTGGTTCCGGGACAGGTTCTCAATGAGCAGTTCTTC
CDR3: CASSLVPGQVLNEQFF
length: 16
J: TRBJ2-1
D: TRBD1
size: -
V: TRBV5-1

DNA: TGTGCCAGCAGCCCACCCCGCAGGGGGTCGACTGAAGCTTTCTTT
CDR3: CASSPPRRGSTEAFF
length: 15
J: TRBJ1-1
D: TRBD1
size: -
V: TRBV7-8

DNA: TGCGCCAGCAGCTTGGCCGGAGGCGGGAATGGCTACACCTTC
CDR3: CASSLAGGGNGYTF
length: 14
J: TRBJ1-2
D: -
size: -
V: TRBV5-1

DNA: TGTGCCAGCAGTTACGATGACAGGTCGAACACTGAAGCTTTCTTT
CDR3: CASSYDDRSNTEAFF
length: 15
J: TRBJ1-1
D: -
size: -
V: TRBV6-5

DNA: TGTGCCAGTAGTAATGGCAGGGATGGAAGCAATCAGCCCCAGCATTTT
CDR3: CASSNGRDGSNQPQHF
length: 16
J: TRBJ1-5
D: -
size: few
V: TRBV19

DNA: TGTGCCAGCAGTGACAAGGGGTACAATGAGCAGTTCTTC
CDR3: CASSDKGYNEQFF
length: 13
J: TRBJ2-1
D: -
size: few
V: TRBV6-4

DNA: TGTGCCAGCAGTTTTGGAGGGATAGCCACTGAAGCTTTCTTT
CDR3: CASSFGGIATEAFF
length: 14
J: TRBJ1-1
D: -
size: -
V: TRBV27

DNA: TGTGCCATCAGTGAGGAGGCAGGGTCAGGGGGACAGCCCCAGCATTTT
CDR3: CAISEEAGSGGQPQHF
length: 16
J: TRBJ1-5
D: TRBD1
size: -
V: TRBV10-3

DNA: TGTGCCAGCAGACCCTACAACACCGGGGAGCTGTTTTTT
CDR3: CASRPYNTGELFF
length: 13
J: TRBJ2-2
D: -
size: once
V: TRBV11-2

DNA: TGTGCCAGCACCCGACAGGGGGGCTATGGCTACACCTTC
CDR3: CASTRQGGYGYTF
length: 13
J: TRBJ1-2
D: TRBD1
size: -
V: TRBV5-4

DNA: TGTGCCATCAGTGCGGTCAGTCCCTACGAGCAGTACTTC
CDR3: CAISAVSPYEQYF
length: 13
J: TRBJ2-7
D: -
size: -
V: TRBV10-3

DNA: TGTGCCAGCAGCCCATACCGGGACGGAGTTATCAAAAACATTCAGTACTTC
CDR3: CASSPYRDGVIKNIQYF
length: 17
J: TRBJ2-4
D: -
size: -
V: TRBV7-2

DNA: TGTGCCAGCACGGGGTTAACCGGGGAGCTGTTTTTT
CDR3: CASTGLTGELFF
length: 12
J: TRBJ2-2
D: -
size: once
V: TRBV27

DNA: TGTGCCTGGAGAGGACAGGGACGCAATCAGCCCCAGCATTTT
CDR3: CAWRGQGRNQPQHF
length: 14
J: TRBJ1-5
D: TRBD1
size: -
V: TRBV30

DNA: TGTGCCAGCAGCATAGGGACAGCCGAGCAGTACTTC
CDR3: CASSIGTAEQYF
length: 12
J: TRBJ2-7
D: TRBD1
size: -
V: TRBV5-6

DNA: TGTGCCAGCACCCCCGATTATGAAGCTTTCTTT
CDR3: CASTPDYEAFF
length: 11
J: TRBJ1-1
D: -
size: -
V: TRBV5-8

DNA: TGTGCCAGCAGCTCGACAGGGGTCGGAGGCTACACCTTC
CDR3: CASSSTGVGGYTF
length: 13
J: TRBJ1-2
D: TRBD1
size: few
V: TRBV7-9

DNA: TGCGCCAGCAGCTCGGCCCGGGGCCCTCAGAACACCGGGGAGCTGTTTTTT
CDR3: CASSSARGPQNTGELFF
length: 17
J: TRBJ2-2
D: -
size: -
V: TRBV5-1

DNA: TGTGCCAGCAGCTCCCCAGATGGGCTCTATAATTCACCCCTCCACTTT
CDR3: CASSSPDGLYNSPLHF
length: 16
J: TRBJ1-6
D: -
size: -
V: TRBV7-9

DNA: TGTGCCAGCAGCAGGGCCGGGACTAGCGGGGTCTACGAGCAGTACTTC
CDR3: CASSRAGTSGVYEQYF
length: 16
J: TRBJ2-7
D: TRBD2
size: -
V: TRBV5-5

DNA: TGTGCCAGCAGCACGTTACAGGGAGCTCAAGAGACCCAGTACTTC
CDR3: CASSTLQGAQETQYF
length: 15
J: TRBJ2-5
D: -
size: -
V: TRBV5-6

DNA: TGTGCCTGGAACGCCGGGACAGGGGCCAAAAACATTCAGTACTTC
CDR3: CAWNAGTGAKNIQYF
length: 15
J: TRBJ2-4
D: TRBD1
size: -
V: TRBV30

DNA: TGTGCCAGCAGCGATGGGACAGGGAATCGAAACACCATATATTTT
CDR3: CASSDGTGNRNTIYF
length: 15
J: TRBJ1-3
D: TRBD1
size: few
V: TRBV2

DNA: TGTGCCACTCGGACAGGGAATATCTATGGCTACACCTTC
CDR3: CATRTGNIYGYTF
length: 13
J: TRBJ1-2
D: TRBD1
size: -
V: TRBV19

DNA: TGTGCCAGCTCCCTTTTGGCTGAGGGGACCCAGTACTTC
CDR3: CASSLLAEGTQYF
length: 13
J: TRBJ2-5
D: -
size: -
V: TRBV9

DNA: TGCGCCAGCAGCTTCGGCAGGACGAACACCGGGGAGCTGTTTTTT
CDR3: CASSFGRTNTGELFF
length: 15
J: TRBJ2-2
D: -
size: -
V: TRBV5-1

DNA: TGTGCCAGCCCCCGGTCTAGCGGGGGGAGCTCCTACAATGAGCAGTTCTTC
CDR3: CASPRSSGGSSYNEQFF
length: 17
J: TRBJ2-1
D: TRBD2
size: once
V: TRBV30

DNA: TGTGCCAGCAGGCCATCCGGGACTAGCATCGATGAGCAGTTCTTC
CDR3: CASRPSGTSIDEQFF
length: 15
J: TRBJ2-1
D: TRBD2
size: -
V: TRBV7-9

DNA: TGTGCCAGCAGCCCCCGAGGGGGATGGGACACTGAAGCTTTCTTT
CDR3: CASSPRGGWDTEAFF
length: 15
J: TRBJ1-1
D: -
size: -
V: TRBV7-9

DNA: TGTGCCAGCAGCGTAGGTCCCGACGGAAACACCATATATTTT
CDR3: CASSVGPDGNTIYF
length: 14
J: TRBJ1-3
D: -
size: -
V: TRBV9

DNA: TGTGCCAGCAGCTTAGCTCTCGACAGGCCATTGCTCCACTTT
CDR3: CASSLALDRPLLHF
length: 14
J: TRBJ1-6
D: -
size: once
V: TRBV11-2

DNA: TGTGCCAGCAGTGAGACCGGGACAGTCTATGGCTACACCTTC
CDR3: CASSETGTVYGYTF
length: 14
J: TRBJ1-2
D: TRBD1
size: -
V: TRBV2

DNA: TGTGCCATCAGAGAGGGGGGGAACACAGATACGCAGTATTTT
CDR3: CAIREGGNTDTQYF
length: 14
J: TRBJ2-3
D: -
size: few
V: TRBV10-3

DNA: TGTGCCAGTAGTATGCAAGGGGCCCCCTATGGCTACACCTTC
CDR3: CASSMQGAPYGYTF
length: 14
J: TRBJ1-2
D: -
size: -
V: TRBV19

DNA: TGTGCCAGCAGTTACTCGGGCGAAATCGGAGCTTTCTTT
CDR3: CASSYSGEIGAFF
length: 13
J: TRBJ1-1
D: -
size: -
V: TRBV6-6

DNA: TGTGCCAGCAGCTTAGGCCGCGGAGATACGCAGTATTTT
CDR3: CASSLGRGDTQYF
length: 13
J: TRBJ2-3
D: -
size: -
V: TRBV13

DNA: TGTGCCAGCTCAAGGGACACCCAAGACGCCCAGCATTTT
CDR3: CASSRDTQDAQHF
length: 13
J: TRBJ1-5
D: -
size: -
V: TRBV18